The rows below give T cell receptor beta chains drawn from one sample of a study of shared clonotypes between healthy human individuals. Profiling relied on immunoSEQ multiplex PCR, and the TCRdb table lists in-frame clones only, not all of them. The data contain roughly 2.1 million clones, 85% to 95% of them singletons. Sequences were obtained from naive CD8+ T cells from PBMCs. Every receptor here comes from a man aged 18 to 30 in good health. Some clones in this sample may be carry-over from other donors' samples. CDR3s include the opening cysteine and the closing phenylalanine or tryptophan. The D gene is left open where the match is weak. Some rows have no size entry. The others give once, few or many, or a class for an expanded clone.

TRBD1,TRBV7-6,TRBJ1-3,few,CASSSYRGASGNTIYF,TGTGCCAGCAGCTCCTACAGGGGAGCTTCTGGAAACACCATATATTTT
TRBD1,TRBV7-2,TRBJ2-1,NA,CASSLVGGQKHNEQFF,TGTGCCAGCAGCTTAGTTGGGGGACAGAAACACAATGAGCAGTTCTTC
NA,TRBV5-1,TRBJ2-1,NA,CASSLEGDNEQFF,TGCGCCAGCAGCTTGGAAGGGGATAATGAGCAGTTCTTC
TRBD1,TRBV28,TRBJ1-1,NA,CASSLYQGVYTEAFF,TGTGCCAGCAGTTTATATCAGGGGGTCTACACTGAAGCTTTCTTT
TRBD1,TRBV28,TRBJ2-5,NA,CASTLGQVETQYF,TGTGCCAGCACCCTGGGACAGGTCGAGACCCAGTACTTC
NA,TRBV19,TRBJ2-5,NA,CASSIVPPLGIQETQYF,TGTGCCAGTAGTATTGTCCCCCCTCTTGGTATCCAAGAGACCCAGTACTTC
NA,TRBV7-9,TRBJ1-2,NA,CASSLVTGYGYTF,TGTGCCAGCAGCTTAGTTACGGGGTATGGCTACACCTTC
TRBD1,TRBV6-5,TRBJ2-1,NA,CASSLGTGGEQFF,TGTGCCAGCAGCCTCGGGACAGGGGGTGAGCAGTTCTTC
NA,TRBV4-1,TRBJ1-1,NA,CASSQSPVSLEAFF,TGCGCCAGCAGCCAATCCCCAGTCTCTCTTGAAGCTTTCTTT
NA,TRBV29-1,TRBJ1-2,once,CSVEFSLGRLLYGYTF,TGCAGCGTTGAATTCTCTTTGGGGCGATTACTCTATGGCTACACCTTC
NA,TRBV15,TRBJ2-5,NA,CATSRDGRTQETQYF,TGTGCCACCAGCAGGGACGGACGGACACAAGAGACCCAGTACTTC
NA,TRBV27,TRBJ2-3,NA,CASSPGPGVVTDTQYF,TGTGCCAGCAGTCCTGGCCCGGGGGTGGTCACAGATACGCAGTATTTT
NA,TRBV29-1,TRBJ2-3,NA,CSVVGDTQYF,TGCAGCGTTGTGGGGGATACGCAGTATTTT
NA,TRBV7-9,TRBJ2-6,NA,CASSAPTEPRGANVLTF,TGTGCCAGCAGCGCCCCGACAGAGCCTCGGGGGGCCAACGTCCTGACTTTC
TRBD2,TRBV5-5,TRBJ2-1,NA,CASSLVASGSVYNEQFF,TGTGCCAGCAGCTTGGTAGCTAGCGGGAGTGTCTACAATGAGCAGTTCTTC
NA,TRBV11-2,TRBJ2-3,NA,CASSFAEVGGRRSTDTQYF,TGTGCCAGCAGCTTCGCCGAAGTGGGCGGCCGGAGGAGCACAGATACGCAGTATTTT
NA,TRBV4-1,TRBJ2-1,NA,CASSQDRGSYNEQFF,TGCGCCAGCAGCCAAGACAGGGGCTCCTACAATGAGCAGTTCTTC
TRBD2,TRBV4-1,TRBJ2-7,NA,CASSFRTSGSHEQYF,TGCGCCAGCAGCTTTCGGACTAGCGGGAGCCACGAGCAGTACTTC
NA,TRBV9,TRBJ2-2,NA,CASSVGGGNAGELFF,TGTGCCAGCAGCGTAGGAGGGGGGAATGCTGGGGAGCTGTTTTTT
NA,TRBV10-3,TRBJ1-1,NA,CAISAATMNTEAFF,TGTGCCATCAGTGCGGCGACTATGAACACTGAAGCTTTCTTT
NA,TRBV10-2,TRBJ2-1,NA,CASTTLNEQFF,TGCGCCAGCACCACACTCAATGAGCAGTTCTTC
TRBD1,TRBV9,TRBJ2-1,NA,CASSGLQGSEQFF,TGTGCCAGCAGCGGATTACAGGGGTCTGAGCAGTTCTTC
TRBD2,TRBV7-9,TRBJ2-7,NA,CASSLVWSGRGKGEQYF,TGTGCCAGCAGCTTAGTTTGGAGCGGGAGGGGAAAAGGCGAGCAGTACTTC
TRBD1,TRBV29-1,TRBJ2-7,NA,CSAKGGTGYEQYF,TGCAGCGCTAAGGGCGGGACAGGCTACGAGCAGTACTTC
NA,TRBV6-4,TRBJ2-1,once,CASSDVLGDEQFF,TGTGCCAGCAGTGACGTCCTGGGAGATGAGCAGTTCTTC
TRBD1,TRBV9,TRBJ1-1,NA,CASSVGGGGTEAFF,TGTGCCAGCAGCGTAGGAGGGGGCGGCACTGAAGCTTTCTTT
TRBD1,TRBV27,TRBJ2-7,NA,CASSLRDRVHEQYF,TGTGCCAGCAGTTTACGGGACAGGGTCCACGAGCAGTACTTC
NA,TRBV28,TRBJ2-5,NA,CASKSGAGGRGDQYF,TGTGCCAGCAAGTCCGGAGCGGGCGGACGTGGAGACCAGTACTTC
TRBD1,TRBV2,TRBJ2-7,NA,CASNGRTGTYEQYF,TGTGCCAGCAACGGTCGGACAGGGACCTACGAGCAGTACTTC
NA,TRBV4-1,TRBJ2-7,NA,CASSHVPGEQYF,TGCGCCAGCAGCCACGTACCGGGCGAGCAGTACTTC
NA,TRBV4-1,TRBJ1-4,NA,CASRQLQGGFSEKLFF,TGCGCCAGCAGACAACTTCAGGGTGGATTCAGTGAAAAACTGTTTTTT